The 25 T cell receptor beta chains below come from one sample, sequenced in a study of blood T cell repertoires in COVID-19. The repertoire was sequenced with immunoSEQ multiplex PCR; TCRdb's copy has only in-frame clones and lacks some. Of roughly 410,000 clones detected, 75% to 90% appear once; the ten largest clones hold roughly 1.5%. The specimen sequenced was peripheral blood. Receptors were obtained from a woman aged 40 to 50 with COVID-19, enrolled during active disease.

V gene TRBV27 combines with J gene TRBJ2-7; D may be TRBD1 (6 bases). CDR1 and CDR2 (germline): MNHEY, SMNVEV (reference sequence). The length of the CDR3 is 12 residues. The CDR3 DNA reads TGTGCTTCAGGGGTCGCCCGCTACGAGCAGTACTTC. It yields the protein CASGVARYEQYF.

The chain carries TRBV15 and TRBJ1-1, with D maybe TRBD1 (6 bases). CDR1 LNHNV and CDR2 YYDKDF come from the germline V gene (reference sequence). There are 14 residues in the CDR3. Trimming took 5 bases from V and 1 from J, leaving 11 bases between them. The CDR3: CATSSPDRNTEAFF. CDR3 sequence (DNA): TGTGCCACCAGCTCTCCGGACAGGAACACTGAAGCTTTCTTT.

The V gene is TRBV5-1, the J gene TRBJ2-1; 8 nucleotides align to TRBD1. The CDR3 sequence is 12 residues long. Looked up from germline, CDR1 is SGHRS and CDR2 is YFSETQ. J gave up 8 bases and V 4 bases, and 2 bases lay outside the gene matches. CDR3 region: CASSLDRDEQFF. Here the CDR3 DNA reads TGCGCCAGCAGCCTGGACAGGGATGAGCAGTTCTTC. Full variable domain (remainder filled in from reference TRBV5-1 and TRBJ2-1): KAGVTQTPRYLIKTRGQQVTLSCSPISGHRSVSWYQQTPGQGLQFLFEYFSETQRNKGNFPGRFSGRQFSNSRSEMNVSTLELGDSALYLCASSLDRDEQFFGPGTRLTVL.

This rearrangement joins TRBV27 to TRBJ1-4, with D perhaps TRBD1 (6 bases). The germline V gene has CDR1 MNHEY and CDR2 SMNVEV (reference sequence). This CDR3 comprises 14 residues. The V and J ends lost 7 bases and 8 bases respectively, with 17 bases between them. The CDR3 region is CASTGGGAGEKLFF. The DNA of the CDR3 is TGTGCCAGCACCGGCGGGGGGGCTGGAGAAAAACTGTTTTTT.

This chain joins TRBV20-1 and TRBJ1-5, with 8 bases that match TRBD1. Trimming removed 6 bases from V and 12 bases from J; junction bases left unmatched: 7. The length of the CDR3 is 11 residues. In germline, CDR1 is DFQATT, CDR2 SNEGSKA (reference sequence). This CDR3 is CSAGGQEVQHF. DNA of the CDR3: TGCAGTGCCGGGGGACAGGAGGTCCAGCATTTT.

The chain uses TRBV27 and TRBJ2-1, with 8 positions matching TRBD2. From germline, CDR1 is MNHEY and CDR2 SMNVEV (reference sequence). CDR3 size: 16 residues. V was pared by 8 bases and J by 7 bases, with 16 bases of the junction left unmatched. CDR3 in amino acids: CASSPDVSGSGNEQFF. CDR3 DNA sequence: TGTGCCAGCTCCCCGGATGTGAGCGGGAGTGGGAATGAGCAGTTCTTC.

In its sample, this clone was seen a few times. This chain connects TRBV19 to TRBJ2-7; TRBD1 is a possible D gene (6 bases). CDR1 and CDR2 from the germline V gene are LNHDA and SQIVND (reference sequence). V lost 5 bases to trimming and J lost 3 bases, with 14 bases between them. The CDR3 totals 14 residues. Written as DNA, the CDR3 is TGTGCCAGTAGTTCTGAGACAGGCCTCTACGAGCAGTACTTC. Its protein product is CASSSETGLYEQYF.

V gene TRBV19 combines with J gene TRBJ2-7; weak D call: TRBD2 (5 bases). Trimming pared 4 bases from V and 6 bases from J, leaving 16 bases between. There are 14 residues in the CDR3. Germline lookup yields CDR1 LNHDA and CDR2 SQIVND (reference sequence). The CDR3 spells CASSTPPGTTEQYF. The CDR3, as DNA: TGTGCCAGTAGTACCCCACCGGGAACCACCGAGCAGTACTTC.

CDR3 bases: TGTGCCAGCAGCCTCGGACTAGCGGGGGGATACACAGATACGCAGTATTTT. It codes for CASSLGLAGGYTDTQYF. The rearrangement links TRBV7-9 to TRBJ2-3; 14 bases line up with TRBD2. The CDR3 is 17 residues long. The germline V gene has CDR1 SEHNR and CDR2 FQNEAQ (reference sequence). The V segment lost 5 bases and the J segment 2 bases; nucleotides outside the gene matches: 6.

The rearrangement uses TRBV28 and TRBJ2-5; possible D gene TRBD1, 6 bases. The CDR3 extends over 14 amino acids. V was shortened by 5 bases and J by 2 bases, with 12 bases between the two germline ends. CDR1 and CDR2 from the germline V gene are MDHEN and SYDVKM. The CDR3 DNA reads TGTGCCAGCAGTCGCCAGGGGTGGCAAGAGACCCAGTACTTC. It codes for CASSRQGWQETQYF.

The J gene is TRBJ1-2, the V gene TRBV29-1; 7 bases line up with TRBD1. This CDR3 is 12 amino acids long. Germline V CDR1 and CDR2: SQVTM, ANQGSEA. V lost 7 bases to trimming and J lost 8 bases; unmatched junction nucleotides: 10. The CDR3 region is CSDGPGQDGYTF. The CDR3 nucleotides read TGCAGCGATGGCCCCGGACAGGACGGCTACACCTTC. Based on the CDR3 plus reference TRBV29-1 and TRBJ1-2, the full variable domain is SAVISQKPSRDICQRGTSLTIQCQVDSQVTMMFWYRQQPGQSLTLIATANQGSEATYESGFVIDKFPISRPNLTFSTLTVSNMSPEDSSIYLCSDGPGQDGYTFGSGTRLTVV.

The chain employs TRBV12-3 or TRBV12-4 and TRBJ1-2; 7 bases are shared with TRBD1. The V segment lost 6 bases and the J segment 8 bases; nucleotides outside the gene matches: 6. The CDR3 runs 12 residues. CDR3 in amino acids: CASSTQGIGYTF. DNA for the CDR3: TGTGCCAGCAGCACACAGGGGATCGGCTACACCTTC.

The V call is TRBV11-2, the J call TRBJ1-5; 8 nucleotides match TRBD1. The J segment lost 6 bases and the V segment lost 5 bases, leaving 9 bases of the junction unmatched. Germline V CDR1 and CDR2: SGHAT, FQNNGV. This CDR3 region has 15 residues. CDR3 region: CASSPGQGPGQPQHF. The CDR3 bases are TGTGCCAGCAGCCCCGGACAGGGACCCGGTCAGCCCCAGCATTTT.

V and J are TRBV6-6 and TRBJ1-1; 8 nucleotides align to TRBD1. The V gene end was trimmed by 6 bases and the J gene end by 5 bases; junction bases not matched to a gene: 11. CDR1 is MNHNY and CDR2 is SVGAGI in the germline V gene (reference sequence). This CDR3 contains 15 residues. CDR3 loop: CASSPTAGGRTEAFF. CDR3 bases: TGTGCCAGCAGCCCCACGGCAGGGGGCAGGACTGAAGCTTTCTTT.

CDR3 loop: CASSGGPVTEAFF. For the CDR3, the DNA is TGTGCCAGCAGCGGCGGGCCGGTCACTGAAGCTTTCTTT. This chain joins TRBV9 and TRBJ1-1; D is uncertain. CDR1 is SGDLS and CDR2 is YYNGEE in the germline V gene. Trimming removed 3 bases at V and 4 bases at J, with 10 bases between. This CDR3 is 13 amino acids long.

This chain uses TRBV18 with TRBJ2-3; 8 bases are shared with TRBD2. Germline V gene data show CDR1 as KGHSH and CDR2 as LQKENI. This CDR3 contains 15 residues. V shed 5 bases and J 5 bases; nucleotides not matched to a gene: 9. The CDR3 sequence: CASSSRGAGKDTQYF. CDR3 coding DNA: TGTGCCAGCTCATCGCGGGGGGCAGGGAAAGATACGCAGTATTTT.

CDR3 sequence: CASRTTGVNTGELFF. CDR3 DNA sequence: TGTGCCAGCAGGACGACAGGAGTGAACACCGGGGAGCTGTTTTTT. The chain employs TRBV28 and TRBJ2-2; D might be TRBD1 (6 bases). Germline CDR1 and CDR2: MDHEN and SYDVKM. The CDR3 is 15 amino acids. Trimming took off 6 bases at V and 1 base at J, with 12 bases between the two ends.

Written as DNA, the CDR3 is TGTGCCAGCAGTATCTTTGCAACTAATGAAAAACTGTTTTTT. Translated, it gives CASSIFATNEKLFF. The chain combines TRBV5-5 with TRBJ1-4; D is uncertain. Germline V CDR1 and CDR2: SGHKS, YYEKEE (reference sequence). The CDR3 extends over 14 amino acids. The V end lost 5 bases, the J end lost 0 bases, and 8 bases lay between the germline ends.

The chain uses TRBV10-3 and TRBJ1-6, with a tentative D call TRBD1 (6 bases). Germline V gene lookup returns CDR1 ENHRY and CDR2 SYGVKD. The CDR3 contains 14 residues. V was clipped by 5 bases and J by 5 bases, with 10 bases between them. In DNA, the CDR3 is TGTGCCATCAGTCCGGGACAAAATAATTCACCCCTCCACTTT. Translating it yields CAISPGQNNSPLHF.

This chain links TRBV7-9 with TRBJ2-7, with 11 positions matching TRBD2. Trimming removed 5 bases from V and 6 bases from J; junction bases left unmatched: 9. The CDR3 has 15 residues. Germline V gene data show CDR1 as SEHNR and CDR2 as FQNEAQ (reference sequence). The CDR3 spells CASSREIAGGTEQYF. The CDR3 bases are TGTGCCAGCAGCCGGGAGATAGCGGGAGGGACCGAGCAGTACTTC. Full variable domain (rest looked up from reference TRBV7-9 and TRBJ2-7): DTGVSQNPRHKITKRGQNVTFRCDPISEHNRLYWYRQTLGQGPEFLTYFQNEAQLEKSRLLSDRFSAERPKGSFSTLEIQRTEQGDSAMYLCASSREIAGGTEQYFGPGTRLTVT.

V is TRBV21-1 and J is TRBJ1-5; the table assigns TRBD1, which was not confirmed against the DNA. TRBV21-1 is tagged as a pseudogene. This CDR3 is 18 amino acids long. The CDR3 loop reads CASSTFGTGRFSNQPQHF. The CDR3 DNA reads TGTGCCAGCAGCACATTCGGGACAGGCCGTTTTAGCAATCAGCCCCAGCATTTT.

The V and J genes are TRBV5-1 and TRBJ1-1, with 10 nucleotides matching TRBD1. Germline trimming cut 4 bases from V and 11 bases from J; bases unmatched to any gene: 14. This CDR3 has 15 amino acids. CDR1 is SGHRS, CDR2 YFSETQ, per germline. This CDR3 is CASSTDGQGVLGAFF. In nucleotides, the CDR3 is TGCGCCAGCAGCACAGACGGACAGGGGGTTTTGGGGGCTTTCTTT.

V usage is TRBV6-6 and J usage is TRBJ2-6; 9 bases map to TRBD1. V lost 5 bases, J lost 0 bases, and 5 bases stayed unmatched. This CDR3 is built from 17 residues. Germline loops: CDR1 MNHNY, CDR2 SVGAGI (reference sequence). The CDR3 coding sequence is TGTGCCAGCAGTCCTGACAGGGGGGACTCTGGGGCCAACGTCCTGACTTTC. Translated, it gives CASSPDRGDSGANVLTF.

V usage is TRBV7-2 and J usage is TRBJ1-1; no reliable D call. The CDR3 spans 13 residues. V was pared by 5 bases and J by 1 base, with 8 bases between. Germline CDR1 is SGHTA and CDR2 is FQGNSA. The CDR3 loop is CASSTYRNTEAFF. The CDR3 DNA sequence: TGTGCCAGCAGCACATATCGGAACACTGAAGCTTTCTTT.

The chain recombines TRBV11-2 with TRBJ2-1; D is possibly TRBD1 (5 bases). Germline V CDR1 and CDR2: SGHAT, FQNNGV. V was cut by 0 bases and J by 12 bases, with 15 bases left in between. CDR3 length equals 14 residues. In DNA form, the CDR3 reads TGTGCCAGCAGCTTAGACCCGGGCGTTGGGGCGCAGTTCTTC. Translated, it gives CASSLDPGVGAQFF.